Listed here are 28 T cell receptor beta chains from one sample, sequenced in a study of blood T cell repertoires in COVID-19. Measured with immunoSEQ multiplex PCR; TCRdb has only the in-frame clones, and not every one. The table has around 180,000 clones, around 85% seen once; the top ten hold around 9.5%. The sample consisted of peripheral blood. All receptors come from a woman aged 80 or over with acute or convalescent COVID-19.

The rearrangement joins TRBV7-2 to TRBJ2-1; TRBD1 agrees at 9 bases. J was trimmed by 6 bases and V by 8 bases; bases with no gene match: 5. CDR1 is SGHTA and CDR2 is FQGNSA in the germline V gene. This CDR3 is built from 13 residues. The CDR3 here is CASGTGRGNEQFF. The CDR3 bases are TGTGCCAGCGGGACAGGGAGGGGCAATGAGCAGTTCTTC.

This sequence joins TRBV6-1 and TRBJ1-5, with TRBD1 matching over 10 bases. In germline, CDR1 is MNHNS, CDR2 SASEGT. V lost 1 base, J lost 8 bases, and 2 bases stayed unmatched. The CDR3 extends over 14 amino acids. The CDR3 spells CASSEGQGAEPQHF. Here the CDR3 DNA reads TGTGCCAGCAGTGAAGGACAGGGGGCTGAGCCCCAGCATTTT.

The chain couples TRBV6-5 to TRBJ1-5; weak D call: TRBD1 (5 bases). This CDR3 comprises 15 residues. CDR1 and CDR2 from the germline V gene are MNHEY and SVGAGI. The V end lost 4 bases, the J end lost 0 bases, and 10 bases lay between the germline ends. The CDR3 bases are TGTGCCAGCAGTTCCAAGGGACTTAGCAATCAGCCCCAGCATTTT. Encoded protein: CASSSKGLSNQPQHF.

The chain uses TRBV9 and TRBJ2-1, with 8 bases fitting TRBD2. The junction had 6 bases not matched to a gene; V was cut back by 4 bases and J by 0 bases. Looked up from germline, CDR1 is SGDLS and CDR2 is YYNGEE. The CDR3 totals 16 residues. Here the CDR3 reads CASSSISGISYNEQFF. In nucleotides, the CDR3 is TGTGCCAGCAGCTCAATTAGCGGGATCTCCTACAATGAGCAGTTCTTC.

V is TRBV9 and J is TRBJ1-4, with TRBD1 as a possible D gene (5 bases). The CDR3 has 14 residues. CDR1 is SGDLS and CDR2 is YYNGEE in the germline V gene. V was shortened by 5 bases and J by 2 bases, with 10 bases between the two germline ends. CDR3 amino acids: CASSEGVTNEKLFF. In nucleotides, the CDR3 is TGTGCCAGCAGTGAAGGGGTGACTAATGAAAAACTGTTTTTT.

The chain is built from TRBV9 and TRBJ1-2; maybe TRBD1 (5 bases). CDR3 length: 18 residues. The ends were cut back, 0 bases at V and 8 bases at J, with 26 bases in the middle. The germline V gene has CDR1 SGDLS and CDR2 YYNGEE. CDR3 nucleotide sequence: TGTGCCAGCAGCGTAGACCTAGGCCAGGGCACCGCGGAGAAAGGCTACACCTTC. It yields the protein CASSVDLGQGTAEKGYTF.

The rearrangement uses TRBV19 and TRBJ1-4; D is unresolved. The CDR3 spans 12 residues. Germline V CDR1 and CDR2: LNHDA, SQIVND (reference sequence). V gave up 10 bases and J gave up 0 bases, with 6 bases separating them. CDR3 sequence (DNA): TGTGCCACCGCGGCAACTAATGAAAAACTGTTTTTT. Its protein product is CATAATNEKLFF.

This clone was found a few times. V is TRBV3-1 (or the pseudogene TRBV3-2) and J is TRBJ2-5; 10 nucleotides match TRBD2. Trimming cost V 4 bases and J 4 bases; bases outside gene matches: 3. The germline V gene encodes CDR1 LGHDT and CDR2 YNNKEL (reference sequence). This CDR3 is built from 14 residues. This CDR3 is CASSPRLAGETQYF. The CDR3 region has the DNA TGTGCCAGCAGCCCCCGACTAGCGGGAGAGACCCAGTACTTC.

The rearrangement links TRBV19 to TRBJ1-5, with D unresolved. CDR3 length: 13 amino acids. The germline V gene has CDR1 LNHDA and CDR2 SQIVND (reference sequence). V lost 7 bases, J lost 1 base, and 8 bases lay in between. The DNA for the CDR3 is TGTGCCAGTAACCGAGGGAGCAATCAGCCCCAGCATTTT. It specifies CASNRGSNQPQHF.

The chain couples TRBV9 to TRBJ1-2; D may be TRBD1 (6 bases). The germline gives CDR1 SGDLS, CDR2 YYNGEE. The CDR3 length is 13 residues. With 1 base removed from V and 8 bases from J, the gap between germline ends came to 12 bases. CDR3 sequence (DNA): TGTGCCAGCAGCGTAATAGGGGGAAACGGCTACACCTTC. It translates to CASSVIGGNGYTF. Together with reference TRBV9 and TRBJ1-2, the CDR3 gives the full variable domain: DSGVTQTPKHLITATGQRVTLRCSPRSGDLSVYWYQQSLDQGLQFLIQYYNGEERAKGNILERFSAQQFPDLHSELNLSSLELGDSALYFCASSVIGGNGYTFGSGTRLTVV.

The rearrangement joins TRBV7-8 to TRBJ2-7; D might be TRBD2 (6 bases). The CDR3 runs to 14 residues. Germline V gives CDR1 SGHVS, CDR2 FQNEAQ. The V gene lost 3 bases and the J gene lost 2 bases, with 11 bases spanning the gap. The CDR3 loop is CASSFGGRAYEQYF. DNA for the CDR3: TGTGCCAGCAGCTTCGGGGGTAGGGCCTACGAGCAGTACTTC.

The table lists this clone with a few counts. The chain joins TRBV7-2 to TRBJ1-2; D is unresolved. The CDR3 is made up of 13 amino acids. The germline gives CDR1 SGHTA, CDR2 FQGNSA. The germline V and J ends were trimmed by 7 bases and 7 bases, with 16 bases remaining between them. CDR3 bases: TGTGCCAGCACTTTACTAAGGGAGGGTGGCTACACCTTC. Translated: CASTLLREGGYTF.

The chain combines TRBV29-1 with TRBJ1-1, with unresolved D. The V end lost 7 bases, the J end lost 11 bases, and 23 bases lay between the germline ends. The CDR3 extends over 13 amino acids. Germline-derived CDR1 and CDR2 are SQVTM and ANQGSEA. CDR3 amino acids: CSALATEAPGAFF. The CDR3 bases are TGCAGCGCATTGGCTACGGAGGCACCGGGGGCTTTCTTT.

This chain joins TRBV10-3 and TRBJ1-2, with 8 nucleotides matching TRBD1. The CDR3 covers 14 residues. The J segment lost 6 bases and the V segment lost 5 bases, leaving 8 bases of the junction unmatched. Per the germline V gene, CDR1 is ENHRY and CDR2 is SYGVKD. This CDR3 is CAISFRGLRDGYTF. DNA of the CDR3: TGTGCCATCAGTTTCAGGGGGCTACGGGATGGCTACACCTTC.

The chain has TRBV11-3 and TRBJ1-6; 8 bases agree with TRBD1. This CDR3 contains 20 residues. Germline V gene sequence: CDR1 SGHNT, CDR2 YENEEA. V was pared by 5 bases and J by 0 bases, with 15 bases of the junction left unmatched. CDR3 in amino acids: CASSKNGTGPYSSYNSPLHF. The CDR3 bases are TGTGCCAGCAGCAAAAACGGGACAGGACCCTATAGCTCCTATAATTCACCCCTCCACTTT. Supplemented by reference TRBV11-3 and TRBJ1-6, the full variable domain reads EAGVVQSPRYKIIEKKQPVAFWCNPISGHNTLYWYLQNLGQGPELLIRYENEEAVDDSQLPKDRFSAERLKGVDSTLKIQPAELGDSAVYLCASSKNGTGPYSSYNSPLHFGNGTRLTVT.

The V and J genes are TRBV7-9 and TRBJ2-7; TRBD2 matches at 7 bases. The CDR3 length is 17 residues. V gave up 5 bases and J gave up 0 bases; unmatched junction bases: 13. CDR1 and CDR2 (germline): SEHNR, FQNEAQ (reference sequence). The CDR3 region is CASSRGVGGSSSYEQYF. CDR3 nucleotides: TGTGCCAGCAGCCGGGGGGTAGGTGGGTCGAGCTCCTACGAGCAGTACTTC.

The chain has TRBV25-1 and TRBJ1-2; maybe TRBD1 (6 bases). Germline V CDR1 and CDR2: MGHDK, SYGVNS. V was shortened by 4 bases and J by 2 bases, with 20 bases between the two germline ends. This CDR3 is 17 amino acids long. The CDR3 region has the DNA TGTGCCAGCAGTGGACCAATCGCGAAGGGGGAAAACTATGGCTACACCTTC. It translates to CASSGPIAKGENYGYTF.

In this sample, this clone turned up once. V is TRBV9 and J is TRBJ2-7; maybe TRBD2 (5 bases). This CDR3 is built from 15 residues. From germline, CDR1 is SGDLS and CDR2 YYNGEE. Trimming took off 0 bases at V and 3 bases at J, with 13 bases between the two ends. The CDR3 spells CASSVGRGNRYEQYF. The CDR3 coding sequence is TGTGCCAGCAGCGTAGGACGGGGAAACCGCTACGAGCAGTACTTC. The variable domain in full, completed from reference TRBV9 and TRBJ2-7, reads DSGVTQTPKHLITATGQRVTLRCSPRSGDLSVYWYQQSLDQGLQFLIQYYNGEERAKGNILERFSAQQFPDLHSELNLSSLELGDSALYFCASSVGRGNRYEQYFGPGTRLTVT.

V and J are TRBV11-2 and TRBJ1-4; possibly TRBD1 for D (5 bases). The CDR3 extends over 17 amino acids. Germline V lookup: CDR1 SGHAT, CDR2 FQNNGV. Trimming removed 5 bases at V and 3 bases at J, with 19 bases between. The CDR3 nucleotides read TGTGCCAGCAGCCGGGCGGGGCGTAGGGTAGCTAATGAAAAACTGTTTTTT. Encoded protein: CASSRAGRRVANEKLFF.

V is TRBV5-5 and J is TRBJ2-3; a weak D match, TRBD1 (5 bases). Looked up from germline, CDR1 is SGHKS and CDR2 is YYEKEE (reference sequence). Between the trimmed V and J ends, which lost 4 bases and 4 bases, there was a span of 16 bases. This CDR3 has 15 residues. The CDR3 protein is CASSPVDSQADTQYF. CDR3 bases: TGTGCCAGCAGCCCGGTTGACAGTCAAGCAGATACGCAGTATTTT.

The chain combines TRBV7-2 with TRBJ1-4, with D possibly matching TRBD1 (6 bases). The CDR3 has 15 amino acids. V was shortened by 0 bases and J by 7 bases, with 12 bases between the two germline ends. CDR1 and CDR2 from the germline V gene are SGHTA and FQGNSA. For the CDR3, the DNA is TGTGCCAGCAGCTTAGCAGGGGCAGGGGTTGAAAAACTGTTTTTT. It is translated as CASSLAGAGVEKLFF.

The V gene is TRBV14, the J gene TRBJ1-4, with 11 bases aligning to TRBD1. V was clipped by 4 bases and J by 8 bases; unmatched bases: 6. The CDR3 totals 15 residues. Per germline, CDR1 SGHDN and CDR2 FVKESK. CDR3 DNA: TGTGCCAGCAGCCGATGGGACAGGGGGAGCGAAAAACTGTTTTTT. Its translation: CASSRWDRGSEKLFF.

This sequence joins TRBV11-2 and TRBJ2-1; D not resolved. The germline gives CDR1 SGHAT, CDR2 FQNNGV. Trimming pared 3 bases from V and 5 bases from J, leaving 11 bases between. The CDR3 length is 14 residues. The CDR3 reads CASSFVLEDNEQFF. The CDR3, as DNA: TGTGCCAGCAGCTTCGTACTCGAAGACAATGAGCAGTTCTTC.

This clone was detected only a few times. V usage is TRBV6-5 and J usage is TRBJ1-6, with D uncertain. The ends were cut back, 4 bases at V and 1 base at J, with 8 bases in the middle. In germline, CDR1 is MNHEY, CDR2 SVGAGI. CDR3 length equals 15 residues. CDR3 nucleotides: TGTGCCAGCAGTTCCGCCCGGTCCTATAATTCACCCCTCCACTTT. Its translation: CASSSARSYNSPLHF.

The chain has TRBV5-1 and TRBJ1-1; D remains ambiguous. Between the trimmed V and J ends, which lost 0 bases and 3 bases, there was a span of 6 bases. Per germline, CDR1 SGHRS and CDR2 YFSETQ. The CDR3 is 13 amino acids. CDR3 protein: CASSLASDTEAFF. CDR3 coding DNA: TGCGCCAGCAGCTTGGCCTCGGACACTGAAGCTTTCTTT.

The gene calls are TRBV19 and TRBJ2-7, with D perhaps matching TRBD2 (6 bases). The CDR3 has 17 amino acids. In germline, CDR1 is LNHDA, CDR2 SQIVND (reference sequence). V lost 5 bases and J lost 3, with 23 bases in between. The CDR3 DNA follows: TGTGCCAGTAGTTCCCTCCTCCGGGGTAGCGGTGGCTACGAGCAGTACTTC. Its protein is CASSSLLRGSGGYEQYF.

This sequence joins TRBV25-1 and TRBJ2-5; a weak D match, TRBD1 (8 bases). This CDR3 comprises 13 residues. V shed 6 bases and J shed 7 bases, with 15 bases lying between them. The V gene's germline CDR1 is MGHDK and CDR2 SYGVNS. The CDR3 bases are TGTGCCAGCAGGACAGGGGAGGGCGGGACCCAGTACTTC. This gives the protein CASRTGEGGTQYF.

The chain has TRBV3-1 (or the pseudogene TRBV3-2) and TRBJ2-5, with unresolved D. Germline values: CDR1 LGHDT, CDR2 YNNKEL (reference sequence). The CDR3 runs to 12 residues. The V end lost 4 bases, the J end lost 2 bases, and 5 bases lay between the germline ends. CDR3 DNA sequence: TGTGCCAGCAGCCCGACTCAAGAGACCCAGTACTTC. Protein product: CASSPTQETQYF.